These 24 T cell receptor beta chains originate from one sample sequenced in a study of Ad26.COV2.S vaccination and SARS-CoV-2 variants. The table came from immunoSEQ multiplex PCR; TCRdb's copy has only in-frame clones and leaves some out. The table includes more than 300,000 clones, around 84% detected once. Treatment of the sample: roughly 20 received Ad26.COV2.S at low or high dose, single or two shots; about five received placebo; per-sample allocation not given. Day 63 after the first vaccine or placebo injection was the time point for sampling. The starting material was peripheral blood, obtained in a trial of Ad26.COV2.S vaccine versus placebo. The source of these receptors is a person aged 18-60 years who received the Ad26.COV2.S COVID-19 vaccine or a placebo.

The rearrangement joins TRBV9 to TRBJ1-3; 11 nucleotides match TRBD1. The CDR3 contains 15 residues. The germline V gene encodes CDR1 SGDLS and CDR2 YYNGEE. Trimming at V came to 0 bases and at J to 8 bases, leaving 4 bases not matched to a gene. CDR3 nucleotides: TGTGCCAGCAGCGTAGCCCCGGGACAGGGGGACACCATATATTTT. This codes for CASSVAPGQGDTIYF.

This CDR3 reads CASSYSVIPSTDTQYF. For the CDR3, the DNA is TGTGCCAGCAGTTACTCAGTCATCCCTAGCACAGATACGCAGTATTTT. J is TRBJ2-3 and V is TRBV6-5, with D hard to call. Germline V gene data show CDR1 as MNHEY and CDR2 as SVGAGI. The CDR3 covers 16 residues. Trimming left V 0 bases short and J 0 bases short, with 10 bases between.

The gene calls are TRBV3-1 (or the pseudogene TRBV3-2) and TRBJ2-7; D call uncertain. Per germline, CDR1 LGHDT and CDR2 YNNKEL (reference sequence). The CDR3 runs to 18 residues. The V and J ends lost 1 base and 0 bases respectively, with 19 bases between them. The CDR3 DNA reads TGTGCCAGCAGCCAAGTAAAACCTCCGAATTTGAGCTCCTACGAGCAGTACTTC. Its protein is CASSQVKPPNLSSYEQYF.

The chain couples TRBV30 to TRBJ2-5; 7 nucleotides line up with TRBD2. The CDR3 length is 13 residues. Germline V gene data show CDR1 as GTSNPN and CDR2 as SVGIG (reference sequence). Germline trimming cut 5 bases from V and 4 bases from J; bases unmatched to any gene: 7. The CDR3 DNA sequence: TGTGCCTGGGGCCGGGGGGTAGGAGAGACCCAGTACTTC. It is translated as CAWGRGVGETQYF. Supplemented by reference TRBV30 and TRBJ2-5, the full variable domain reads SQTIHQWPATLVQPVGSPLSLECTVEGTSNPNLYWYRQAAGRGLQLLFYSVGIGQISSEVPQNLSASRPQDRQFILSSKKLLLSDSGFYLCAWGRGVGETQYFGPGTRLLVL.

This rearrangement joins TRBV18 to TRBJ1-2; possible D gene TRBD1, 5 bases. CDR1 is KGHSH and CDR2 is LQKENI in the germline V gene. The germline V and J ends were trimmed by 0 bases and 8 bases, with 13 bases remaining between them. This CDR3 comprises 14 residues. The CDR3 coding sequence is TGTGCCAGCTCACCACCGGCAGGGCGGGAAGGCTACACCTTC. Its protein is CASSPPAGREGYTF.

The chain carries TRBV20-1 and TRBJ2-7; perhaps TRBD1 as D (5 bases). Germline V CDR1 and CDR2: DFQATT, SNEGSKA (reference sequence). The CDR3 sequence is 14 residues long. The V end was cut by 3 bases, the J end by 6 bases, with 18 bases between. In DNA form, the CDR3 reads TGCAGTGCTAGTGTGGGGCAGGTCGGTACCGAGCAGTACTTC. Its translation: CSASVGQVGTEQYF.

This clone was counted once. The chain links TRBV2 to TRBJ2-1; D is tentatively TRBD1 or TRBD2 (5 bases each). V was pared by 7 bases and J by 7 bases, with 17 bases between. The CDR3 loop spans 14 amino acids. The germline CDR1 and CDR2 sequences are SNHLY and FYNNEI. CDR3 bases: TGTGCCAGCACAGTTCAGGGATGGGGGAATGAGCAGTTCTTC. Its protein product is CASTVQGWGNEQFF.

The chain joins TRBV6-5 to TRBJ2-3, with TRBD1 as a possible D gene (5 bases). Germline V gene lookup returns CDR1 MNHEY and CDR2 SVGAGI. The CDR3 spans 11 residues. The V end lost 8 bases, the J end lost 2 bases, and 5 bases lay between the germline ends. The CDR3 bases are TGTGCCAGCGGGGCCACAGATACGCAGTATTTT. Translated: CASGATDTQYF.

V is TRBV6-2 or TRBV6-3 and J is TRBJ2-5, with D unresolved. The CDR3 runs to 13 residues. Trimming took 6 bases from V and 4 from J, leaving 12 bases between them. Per germline, CDR1 MNHEY and CDR2 SVGEGT. The CDR3 loop is CASSRSVRETQYF. CDR3 bases: TGTGCCAGCAGCCGAAGCGTTCGAGAGACCCAGTACTTC.

CDR3: CASSLDWTGTGGYTF. The CDR3 DNA reads TGTGCCAGCAGCTTAGACTGGACAGGGACAGGCGGCTACACCTTC. The chain combines TRBV7-2 with TRBJ1-2, with 8 bases fitting TRBD1. Germline CDR1 SGHTA, CDR2 FQGNSA. J gave up 8 bases and V 1 base, and 9 bases lay outside the gene matches. The CDR3 runs 15 residues. Filled out from reference TRBV7-2 and TRBJ1-2, the complete variable domain reads GAGVSQSPSNKVTEKGKDVELRCDPISGHTALYWYRQSLGQGLEFLIYFQGNSAPDKSGLPSDRFSAERTGGSVSTLTIQRTQQEDSAVYLCASSLDWTGTGGYTFGSGTRLTVV.

This sequence joins TRBV5-6 and TRBJ2-5; D is ambiguous. Deletions cut 0 bases from V and 3 bases from J, with 15 bases between. This CDR3 contains 16 residues. Germline V gives CDR1 SGHDT, CDR2 YYEEEE. The CDR3 sequence: CASSLVAGTIEETQYF. Here the CDR3 DNA reads TGTGCCAGCAGCTTGGTGGCAGGCACCATCGAAGAGACCCAGTACTTC.

The CDR3: CASSFGSRQKNYGYTF. CDR3 DNA: TGTGCCAGCAGCTTTGGTTCGAGACAGAAAAACTATGGCTACACCTTC. V usage is TRBV5-4 and J usage is TRBJ1-2, with TRBD1 as a possible D gene (5 bases). The CDR3 extends over 16 amino acids. The ends were cut back, 2 bases at V and 2 bases at J, with 16 bases in the middle. CDR1 and CDR2 (germline): SGHNT, YYREEE (reference sequence).

The chain links TRBV6-5 to TRBJ1-3; TRBD1 is a possible D gene (5 bases). The CDR3 runs to 15 residues. With 6 bases removed from V and 0 bases from J, the gap between germline ends came to 12 bases. Looked up from germline, CDR1 is MNHEY and CDR2 is SVGAGI. CDR3 DNA: TGTGCCAGCAGCCCCAGGGCGCGCTCTGGAAACACCATATATTTT. Residues: CASSPRARSGNTIYF.

The CDR3 is CASSYVGLAPGADTQYF. CDR3 sequence (DNA): TGTGCCAGCAGTTACGTGGGACTAGCCCCCGGGGCAGATACGCAGTATTTT. The chain is built from TRBV6-2 or TRBV6-3 and TRBJ2-3; 9 nucleotides align to TRBD2. This CDR3 spans 17 amino acids. V shed 2 bases and J 4 bases; nucleotides not matched to a gene: 10. Germline assignment: CDR1 MNHEY and CDR2 SVGEGT.

This clone was seen a few times. This chain links TRBV19 with TRBJ2-3, with 11 bases that match TRBD2. This CDR3 contains 16 residues. Germline CDR1 reads LNHDA; CDR2 reads SQIVND (reference sequence). Germline trimming cut 3 bases from V and 2 bases from J; bases unmatched to any gene: 4. CDR3 in DNA: TGTGCCAGTAGTATGAGACTAGCGGGGCTCACAGATACGCAGTATTTT. The encoded protein is CASSMRLAGLTDTQYF. Full variable domain (outside the CDR3, taken from reference TRBV19 and TRBJ2-3): DGGITQSPKYLFRKEGQNVTLSCEQNLNHDAMYWYRQDPGQGLRLIYYSQIVNDFQKGDIAEGYSVSREKKESFPLTVTSAQKNPTAFYLCASSMRLAGLTDTQYFGPGTRLTVL.

This sequence joins TRBV6-2 or TRBV6-3 and TRBJ1-5, with 9 nucleotides matching TRBD1. J lost 4 bases, V lost 5 bases, and 9 bases had no gene match. Per germline, CDR1 MNHEY and CDR2 SVGEGT. CDR3 length: 16 residues. In nucleotides, the CDR3 is TGTGCCAGCAGTCGAAGACAGGGGGGCTATAATCAGCCCCAGCATTTT. Encoded protein: CASSRRQGGYNQPQHF.

The chain is built from TRBV5-8 and TRBJ2-1, with 10 bases aligning to TRBD1. CDR1 and CDR2 from the germline V gene are SGHTS and YDEGEE. The CDR3 has 14 residues. Germline trimming cut 3 bases from V and 7 bases from J; bases unmatched to any gene: 4. In DNA, the CDR3 is TGTGCCAGCAGCTACGACAGGGGGCTTAATGAGCAGTTCTTC. This codes for CASSYDRGLNEQFF.

The chain is built from TRBV3-1 (or the pseudogene TRBV3-2) and TRBJ1-4, with D maybe TRBD1 (5 bases). V lost 4 bases to trimming and J lost 2 bases, with 8 bases between them. The CDR3 covers 14 residues. Looked up from germline, CDR1 is LGHDT and CDR2 is YNNKEL (reference sequence). In DNA form, the CDR3 reads TGTGCCAGCAGCCTTCGGGGGACTAATGAAAAACTGTTTTTT. Translated, it gives CASSLRGTNEKLFF.

The chain joins TRBV27 to TRBJ1-1, with TRBD1 identical over 7 bases. This CDR3 has 15 amino acids. V trimming: 1 base; J trimming: 5 bases; junction bases outside the gene matches: 7. The V gene's germline CDR1 is MNHEY and CDR2 SMNVEV (reference sequence). This CDR3 reads CASSLWGTDGTEAFF. The CDR3 DNA sequence: TGTGCCAGCAGTTTATGGGGGACAGATGGAACTGAAGCTTTCTTT.

The V and J genes are TRBV3-1 (or the pseudogene TRBV3-2) and TRBJ2-5; possibly TRBD2 for D (5 bases). Germline CDR1 reads LGHDT; CDR2 reads YNNKEL (reference sequence). V dropped 4 bases and J dropped 4 bases, with 10 bases sitting between them. The CDR3 covers 13 residues. This CDR3 reads CASSLRGSETQYF. In DNA, the CDR3 is TGTGCCAGCAGCCTAAGAGGGTCAGAGACCCAGTACTTC.

The rearrangement links TRBV9 to TRBJ1-1; maybe TRBD1 (5 bases). The CDR3 is 13 amino acids. V lost 2 bases to trimming and J lost 5 bases, with 10 bases between them. From germline, CDR1 is SGDLS and CDR2 YYNGEE. CDR3 nucleotides: TGTGCCAGCAGCGTCGACAGCGGGACTGAAGCTTTCTTT. As protein: CASSVDSGTEAFF.

The chain joins TRBV6-5 to TRBJ1-3; D may be TRBD1 (5 bases). V lost 4 bases, J lost 3 bases, and 13 bases lay in between. Germline V lookup: CDR1 MNHEY, CDR2 SVGAGI. CDR3 length equals 15 residues. Here the CDR3 DNA reads TGTGCCAGCAGTTCCCCCCGGGGCGGTGGAAACACCATATATTTT. Its protein product is CASSSPRGGGNTIYF.

The chain has TRBV4-1 and TRBJ2-3; weak D call: TRBD2 (7 bases). The V end was cut by 1 base, the J end by 1 base, with 12 bases between. The CDR3 contains 16 residues. Germline assignment: CDR1 MGHRA and CDR2 YSYEKL. This CDR3 reads CASSQGGGFGTDTQYF. CDR3 in DNA: TGCGCCAGCAGCCAAGGGGGGGGCTTTGGCACAGATACGCAGTATTTT.

This clone came up a few times. The V and J genes are TRBV6-1 and TRBJ1-5; the D gene is possibly TRBD1 (5 bases). The CDR3 is 15 residues long. The V gene's germline CDR1 is MNHNS and CDR2 SASEGT. Trimming took 2 bases from V and 5 from J, leaving 13 bases between them. CDR3 coding DNA: TGTGCCAGCAGTGAATTGGGGGAGGCGTATCAGCCCCAGCATTTT. This codes for CASSELGEAYQPQHF.